The 18 T cell receptor beta chains below come from one sample, sequenced in a study of cytotoxic CD8 clonotypes in ibrutinib-treated CLL. Clones were read by immunoSEQ multiplex PCR, and TCRdb kept only the in-frame ones, dropping some. Among 250,000 to 350,000 clones listed, less than 85% were seen once. Sequenced material: PBMCs, taken at disease progression, from a patient treated with ibrutinib. The receptor set was obtained from a human donor with chronic lymphocytic leukemia.

This clone was seen only once. The J gene is TRBJ1-1, the V gene TRBV7-9, with 7 nucleotides matching TRBD1. The junction had 8 bases not matched to a gene; V was cut back by 11 bases and J by 11 bases. Per germline, CDR1 SEHNR and CDR2 FQNEAQ (reference sequence). This CDR3 contains 10 residues. For the CDR3, the DNA is TGTGCCGCGGGGGAGGACAGGGCTTTCTTT. Its translation is CAAGEDRAFF.

This clone was counted between two and nine times. V is TRBV9 and J is TRBJ2-2; TRBD2 might be the D (6 bases). Trimming pared 0 bases from V and 0 bases from J, leaving 12 bases between. The V gene's germline CDR1 is SGDLS and CDR2 YYNGEE. This CDR3 region has 17 residues. The DNA for the CDR3 is TGTGCCAGCAGCGTAGACCCGATAGCGGCGAACACCGGGGAGCTGTTTTTT. This translates into CASSVDPIAANTGELFF. Variable domain in full (rest from reference TRBV9 and TRBJ2-2): DSGVTQTPKHLITATGQRVTLRCSPRSGDLSVYWYQQSLDQGLQFLIQYYNGEERAKGNILERFSAQQFPDLHSELNLSSLELGDSALYFCASSVDPIAANTGELFFGEGSRLTVL.

This chain links TRBV4-1 with TRBJ1-2; no clear D gene. V shed 0 bases and J shed 3 bases, with 11 bases lying between them. The CDR3 runs 15 residues. Germline V gene lookup returns CDR1 MGHRA and CDR2 YSYEKL. The CDR3 nucleotides read TGCGCCAGCAGCCAAGATTGGGGTATGTACTATGGCTACACCTTC. It yields the protein CASSQDWGMYYGYTF.

The rearrangement uses TRBV28 and TRBJ1-2, with D unresolved. Germline values: CDR1 MDHEN, CDR2 SYDVKM. V lost 6 bases to trimming and J lost 4 bases, with 12 bases between them. The CDR3 has 13 residues. The CDR3 DNA follows: TGTGCCAGCAGGACTCCCGGGATCTATGGCTACACCTTC. This sequence encodes CASRTPGIYGYTF.

The CDR3: CASGPGLSRRNEQFF. In nucleotides, the CDR3 is TGTGCTAGTGGGCCAGGACTTTCCCGGAGGAATGAGCAGTTCTTC. The V call is TRBV12-5, the J call TRBJ2-1, with D possibly matching TRBD2 (5 bases). CDR3 length equals 15 residues. Trimming cost V 6 bases and J 7 bases, with 19 bases left between them. Per the germline V gene, CDR1 is LGHNT and CDR2 is FRNRAP.

This clone was recorded once. The J gene is TRBJ1-2, the V gene TRBV9; D is perhaps TRBD1 (6 bases). Trimming stripped 0 bases from V and 4 bases from J, with 16 bases between. CDR3 length: 16 residues. The germline V gene has CDR1 SGDLS and CDR2 YYNGEE. CDR3 DNA sequence: TGTGCCAGCAGCGTAGAGGACAGAACAGGGACCTATGGCTACACCTTC. It specifies CASSVEDRTGTYGYTF.

The rearrangement links TRBV28 to TRBJ2-7; D possibly matches TRBD1 or TRBD2 (6 bases each). Germline CDR1 MDHEN, CDR2 SYDVKM. This CDR3 comprises 17 residues. Trimming left V 5 bases short and J 4 bases short, with 24 bases between. This chain's CDR3 is CASSPRGRISLTYEQYF. The DNA for the CDR3 is TGTGCCAGCAGTCCCCGGGGGCGAATCTCCCTAACTTACGAGCAGTACTTC.

The J gene is TRBJ1-4, the V gene TRBV6-4; weak D call: TRBD1 (5 bases). V was shortened by 2 bases and J by 8 bases, with 15 bases between the two germline ends. Looked up from germline, CDR1 is MRHNA and CDR2 is SNTAGT. The CDR3 contains 15 residues. The CDR3 DNA sequence: TGTGCCAGCAGTGACACGACCAGGGTGAGGGAAAAACTGTTTTTT. Encoded protein: CASSDTTRVREKLFF.

The chain links TRBV19 to TRBJ2-3; 8 bases line up with TRBD2. The CDR3 consists of 16 residues. CDR1 is LNHDA, CDR2 SQIVND, per germline (reference sequence). V shed 3 bases and J 9 bases; nucleotides not matched to a gene: 14. The CDR3 sequence: CASSMEDTSGDGTQYF. The CDR3 DNA follows: TGTGCCAGTAGTATGGAAGATACTAGCGGCGATGGGACGCAGTATTTT.

CDR3 in DNA: TGTGCCAGCAGTTTACGGGGCCCAGTCTACGAGCAGTACTTC. Translation gives CASSLRGPVYEQYF. J is TRBJ2-7 and V is TRBV28; D may be TRBD1 or TRBD2 (5 bases each). Looked up from germline, CDR1 is MDHEN and CDR2 is SYDVKM. The CDR3 consists of 14 residues. The V gene lost 2 bases and the J gene lost 3 bases, with 11 bases spanning the gap.

This clone occurred once. This chain uses TRBV7-9 with TRBJ2-3; no clear D. Germline V gives CDR1 SEHNR, CDR2 FQNEAQ (reference sequence). V was cut by 5 bases and J by 1 base, with 10 bases left in between. The CDR3 runs 14 residues. CDR3 loop: CASSPPDRTDTQYF. The DNA for the CDR3 is TGTGCCAGCAGCCCGCCGGACCGCACAGATACGCAGTATTTT.

V usage is TRBV10-3 and J usage is TRBJ1-1; D not resolved. V was pared by 3 bases and J by 1 base, with 9 bases between. CDR1 and CDR2 from the germline V gene are ENHRY and SYGVKD. The CDR3 totals 14 residues. The CDR3 region has the DNA TGTGCCATCAGTGACGGCCGGTGGAACACTGAAGCTTTCTTT. Translated, it gives CAISDGRWNTEAFF.

The chain joins TRBV18 to TRBJ1-1; no clear D. Trimming took 0 bases from V and 5 from J, leaving 13 bases between them. The CDR3 is made up of 15 amino acids. CDR1 and CDR2 (germline): KGHSH, LQKENI. CDR3 amino acids: CASSPPRPVPTEAFF. CDR3 in DNA: TGTGCCAGCTCACCACCGAGGCCCGTACCTACTGAAGCTTTCTTT.

V gene TRBV4-3 combines with J gene TRBJ1-4, with D possibly matching TRBD1 (5 bases). Trimming left V 0 bases short and J 6 bases short, with 11 bases between. Per germline, CDR1 LGHNA and CDR2 YSLEER. The CDR3 totals 15 residues. DNA of the CDR3: TGCGCCAGCAGCCAAGAAGCGAGCAGGGATGAAAAACTGTTTTTT. Translating gives CASSQEASRDEKLFF.

The table lists this clone with a few counts. J is TRBJ1-6 and V is TRBV19; no firm D call. V dropped 1 base and J dropped 1 base, with 5 bases sitting between them. CDR3 size: 15 residues. Germline V CDR1 and CDR2: LNHDA, SQIVND (reference sequence). The CDR3 nucleotides read TGTGCCAGTAGTATAGGGGGATCCTATAATTCACCCCTCCACTTT. Residues: CASSIGGSYNSPLHF.

The chain couples TRBV25-1 to TRBJ2-1, with a possible D match to TRBD1 (5 bases). V was shortened by 5 bases and J by 7 bases, with 12 bases between the two germline ends. CDR3 length equals 13 residues. Germline V gives CDR1 MGHDK, CDR2 SYGVNS. In DNA form, the CDR3 reads TGTGCCAGCAGTTTCAAGGGGCCAAATGAGCAGTTCTTC. Its translation: CASSFKGPNEQFF.

V gene TRBV7-3 combines with J gene TRBJ1-2; D might be TRBD1 (6 bases). The CDR3 sequence is 14 residues long. CDR1 and CDR2 (germline): SGHTA, FQGTGA. Trimming stripped 3 bases from V and 2 bases from J, with 10 bases between. CDR3 loop: CASSLDSRNYGYTF. CDR3 nucleotide sequence: TGTGCCAGCAGCTTGGACAGCCGGAACTATGGCTACACCTTC.

The chain is built from TRBV18 and TRBJ1-2; D remains unclear. V gave up 3 bases and J gave up 2 bases, with 10 bases separating them. This CDR3 spans 14 amino acids. Per germline, CDR1 KGHSH and CDR2 LQKENI. CDR3 region: CASSPAGRNYGYTF. In DNA form, the CDR3 reads TGTGCCAGCTCACCTGCAGGTAGGAACTATGGCTACACCTTC.